These T cell receptor beta chains were read from a single sample in a study of OX40 agonist ivuxolimab in advanced cancers. Assay: immunoSEQ multiplex PCR; the TCRdb copy retains only in-frame clones and omits some. The sample shows tens of thousands of clones, about 84% of them seen only once. The sample was CD4+ or CD8+ T cells sorted from blood, taken in a trial of the OX40 agonist ivuxolimab. Every receptor here comes from an adult with an advanced solid tumor such as melanoma, head and neck, liver or kidney cancer. Each CDR3 is given without its conserved first and last residue. Fields, in order: J gene, V gene, D gene, CDR3 protein. The D gene is left open where the match is weak.

j_call: TRBJ1-1
v_call: TRBV5-4
d_call: -
cdr3_aa: ASSLELGNTEAF

j_call: TRBJ1-2
v_call: TRBV11-2
d_call: TRBD1
cdr3_aa: ASSFLGQGALGYT

j_call: TRBJ1-6
v_call: TRBV11-2
d_call: TRBD1
cdr3_aa: ASRETGPASPLH

j_call: TRBJ2-3
v_call: TRBV19
d_call: -
cdr3_aa: ASSTRHTDTQY

j_call: TRBJ2-2
v_call: TRBV2
d_call: TRBD2
cdr3_aa: ASSIAGVPGELF

j_call: TRBJ2-1
v_call: TRBV19
d_call: -
cdr3_aa: ASSPLQGASYNEQF

j_call: TRBJ2-4
v_call: TRBV19
d_call: -
cdr3_aa: ASKDEPAKNIQY

j_call: TRBJ2-1
v_call: TRBV15
d_call: TRBD2
cdr3_aa: ATSRLAGDHNEQF

j_call: TRBJ2-2
v_call: TRBV19
d_call: TRBD2
cdr3_aa: ASSKNGLAGNTGELF

j_call: TRBJ1-2
v_call: TRBV10-1
d_call: -
cdr3_aa: ASSEGETGYT

j_call: TRBJ1-6
v_call: TRBV6-1
d_call: -
cdr3_aa: ASSEGLGGYISPLH

j_call: TRBJ2-5
v_call: TRBV7-2
d_call: TRBD1
cdr3_aa: ASRRTGVRETQY

j_call: TRBJ1-1
v_call: TRBV18
d_call: -
cdr3_aa: ASSPPESRKSEAF

j_call: TRBJ2-2
v_call: TRBV5-1
d_call: TRBD1
cdr3_aa: ASRSGTGLTGELF

j_call: TRBJ2-3
v_call: TRBV9
d_call: -
cdr3_aa: ASSPGGVGGDTQY

j_call: TRBJ2-1
v_call: TRBV30
d_call: -
cdr3_aa: AWKGRGGLTYNEQF

j_call: TRBJ1-2
v_call: TRBV28
d_call: -
cdr3_aa: ATTLTVNYGYT

j_call: TRBJ2-1
v_call: TRBV5-1
d_call: TRBD2
cdr3_aa: ASSLGGNPGLNYNEQF

j_call: TRBJ2-3
v_call: TRBV6-6
d_call: -
cdr3_aa: ASSWSTDTQY

j_call: TRBJ2-7
v_call: TRBV18
d_call: -
cdr3_aa: ASSPDPYEQY

j_call: TRBJ1-3
v_call: TRBV28
d_call: TRBD1
cdr3_aa: ASKRQGGGNTIY

j_call: TRBJ2-5
v_call: TRBV11-2
d_call: TRBD1
cdr3_aa: ASSLTTGRETQY

j_call: TRBJ1-2
v_call: TRBV7-9
d_call: -
cdr3_aa: ASSLMRQDGYT

j_call: TRBJ2-1
v_call: TRBV6-1
d_call: -
cdr3_aa: ASSRDYNEQF

j_call: TRBJ2-3
v_call: TRBV7-2
d_call: -
cdr3_aa: ASNQPGETDTQY

j_call: TRBJ2-7
v_call: TRBV18
d_call: -
cdr3_aa: ASSPAGRGSEEQY